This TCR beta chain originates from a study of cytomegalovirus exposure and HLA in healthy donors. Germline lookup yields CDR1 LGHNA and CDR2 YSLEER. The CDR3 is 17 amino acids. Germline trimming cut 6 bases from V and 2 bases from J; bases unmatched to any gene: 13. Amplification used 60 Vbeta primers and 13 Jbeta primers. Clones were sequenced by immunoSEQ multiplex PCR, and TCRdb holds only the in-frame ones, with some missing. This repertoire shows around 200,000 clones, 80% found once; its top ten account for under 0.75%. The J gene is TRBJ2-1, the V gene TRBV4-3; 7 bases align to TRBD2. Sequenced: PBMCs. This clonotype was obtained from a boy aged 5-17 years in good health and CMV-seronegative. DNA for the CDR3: TGCGCCAGCAGTCGTGACCGGGGGGTAAGGGCCTACAATGAGCAGTTCTTC. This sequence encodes CASSRDRGVRAYNEQFF.